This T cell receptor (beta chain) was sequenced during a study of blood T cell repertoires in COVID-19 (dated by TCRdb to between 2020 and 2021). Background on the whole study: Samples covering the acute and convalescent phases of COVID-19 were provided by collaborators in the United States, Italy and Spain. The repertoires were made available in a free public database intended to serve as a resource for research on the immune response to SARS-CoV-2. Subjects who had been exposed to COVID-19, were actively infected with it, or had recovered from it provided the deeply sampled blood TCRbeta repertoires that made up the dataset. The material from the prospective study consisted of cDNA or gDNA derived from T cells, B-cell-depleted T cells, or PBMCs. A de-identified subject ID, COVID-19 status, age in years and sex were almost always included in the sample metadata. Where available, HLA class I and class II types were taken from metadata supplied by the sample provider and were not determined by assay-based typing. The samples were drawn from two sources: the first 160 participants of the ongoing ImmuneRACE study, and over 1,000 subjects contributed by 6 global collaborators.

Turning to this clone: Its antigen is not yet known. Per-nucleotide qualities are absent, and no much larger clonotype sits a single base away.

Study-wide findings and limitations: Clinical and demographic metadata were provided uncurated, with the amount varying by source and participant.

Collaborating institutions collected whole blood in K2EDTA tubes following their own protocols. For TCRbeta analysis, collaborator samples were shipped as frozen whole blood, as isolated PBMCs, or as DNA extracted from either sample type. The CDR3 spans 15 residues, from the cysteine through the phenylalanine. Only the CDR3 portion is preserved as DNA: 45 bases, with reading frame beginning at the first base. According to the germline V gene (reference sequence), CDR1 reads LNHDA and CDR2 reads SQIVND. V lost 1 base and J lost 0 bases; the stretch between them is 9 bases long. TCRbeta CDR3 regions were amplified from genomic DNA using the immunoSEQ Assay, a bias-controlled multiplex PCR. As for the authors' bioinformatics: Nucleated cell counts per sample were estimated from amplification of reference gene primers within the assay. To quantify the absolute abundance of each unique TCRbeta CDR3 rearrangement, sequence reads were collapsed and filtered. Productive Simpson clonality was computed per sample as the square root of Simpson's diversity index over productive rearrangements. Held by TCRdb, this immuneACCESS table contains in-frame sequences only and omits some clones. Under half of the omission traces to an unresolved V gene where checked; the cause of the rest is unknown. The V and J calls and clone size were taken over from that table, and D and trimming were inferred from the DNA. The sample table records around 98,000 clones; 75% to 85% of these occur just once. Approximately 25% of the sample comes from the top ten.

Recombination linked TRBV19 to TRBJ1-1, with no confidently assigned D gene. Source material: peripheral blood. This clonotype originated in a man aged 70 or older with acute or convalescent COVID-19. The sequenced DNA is TGTGCCAGTAGTATAGCGGCAGGAATGAACACTGAAGCTTTCTTT. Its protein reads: CASSIAAGMNTEAFF.